The 25 T cell receptor beta chains below were found in one sample sequenced in a study of T cells in Graves' hyperthyroidism and ophthalmopathy. Amplification of TCR beta CDR3 regions used RNA as the template. The HTBI set primed first-round TCR CDR3 RT-PCR. Via MiXCR, TCRdb re-called the multiplex PCR reads, giving one row per CDR3 protein. The sample shows some 500,000 distinct CDR3 sequences, approximately 16% of them seen only once. The specimen was blood. The receptors were gathered from a woman aged 25 to 45 with Graves' ophthalmopathy.

As to this clonotype: A much larger clone differs by one base, so this may be a read error. V and J are TRBV28 and TRBJ2-5; D is unclear. The V gene's germline CDR1 is MDHEN and CDR2 SYDVKM. This CDR3 is built from 14 residues. The germline V and J ends were trimmed by 7 bases and 1 base, with 13 bases remaining between them. As DNA, the CDR3 is TGTGCCAGCAAGCTTGGGGATGTCCAAGAGACCCAGTACTTC. Translating gives CASKLGDVQETQYF.

Ten or more counts support this clonotype. The gene calls are TRBV30 and TRBJ2-3, with D possibly TRBD1 on 6 matching bases. The CDR3 is 15 amino acids. The germline V gene encodes CDR1 GTSNPN and CDR2 SVGIG (reference sequence). The V end lost 2 bases, the J end lost 6 bases, and 18 bases lay between the germline ends. This chain's CDR3 is CAWSYAGARVDTQYF. The DNA of the CDR3 is TGTGCCTGGAGTTACGCAGGGGCAAGAGTGGATACGCAGTATTTT.

In this sample, this clonotype turned up many times. The chain couples TRBV18 to TRBJ2-7; TRBD2 matches at 8 bases. After removal of 6 bases from V and 3 bases from J, the junction contained 7 bases not matched to a gene. The CDR3 consists of 14 residues. CDR1 is KGHSH, CDR2 LQKENI, per germline. This chain's CDR3 is CASSSSGRIYEQYF. CDR3 nucleotides: TGTGCCAGCTCCTCCAGCGGGAGAATCTACGAGCAGTACTTC.

V and J are TRBV11-2 and TRBJ1-6, with D unresolved. V lost 6 bases to trimming and J lost 7 bases, with 13 bases between them. The germline CDR1 and CDR2 sequences are SGHAT and FQNNGV. The length of the CDR3 is 14 residues. The CDR3 sequence is CASRFDGGNSPLHF. CDR3 sequence (DNA): TGTGCCAGCAGATTCGACGGCGGCAATTCACCCCTCCACTTT.

This clonotype was recorded a few times. The chain uses TRBV9 and TRBJ2-1; 8 positions agree with TRBD2. CDR1 SGDLS and CDR2 YYNGEE come from the germline V gene. J gave up 3 bases and V 3 bases, and 5 bases lay outside the gene matches. The CDR3 is 15 amino acids. The CDR3 DNA reads TGTGCCAGCAGCGGTAGCGGGATTTACTACAATGAGCAGTTCTTC. This encodes CASSGSGIYYNEQFF.

The J gene is TRBJ2-7, the V gene TRBV24-1, with 7 bases that match TRBD1. Germline assignment: CDR1 KGHDR and CDR2 SFDVKD. The CDR3 extends over 14 amino acids. The trim removed 4 bases at V and 3 bases at J, leaving 5 bases unmatched. CDR3 sequence reads: CATSEGGQVYEQYF. The CDR3 DNA sequence: TGTGCCACCAGTGAGGGTGGACAGGTCTACGAGCAGTACTTC.

This clonotype appeared a few times. The V gene is TRBV25-1, the J gene TRBJ1-6, with 9 nucleotides matching TRBD1. This CDR3 region has 16 residues. V dropped 3 bases and J dropped 7; count of bases not matched to a gene: 7. CDR1 and CDR2 from the germline V gene are MGHDK and SYGVNS. This CDR3 is CASSDYRQGVNSPLHF. CDR3 DNA: TGTGCCAGCAGTGACTATCGACAGGGGGTGAATTCACCCCTCCACTTT.

As concerns this clonotype: At one end the junction does not follow the germline gene, possibly because of a read error. V is TRBV2 and J is TRBJ1-1, with D possibly TRBD1 on 6 matching bases. The germline V gene encodes CDR1 SNHLY and CDR2 FYNNEI. This CDR3 spans 14 amino acids. CDR3 region: CASCEDRYNTEAFF. The CDR3 coding sequence is TGTGCCAGCTGTGAGGACAGATATAACACTGAAGCTTTCTTT.

The table lists this clonotype with many counts. The chain recombines TRBV6-2 or TRBV6-3 with TRBJ2-7, with 8 bases identical to TRBD1. CDR1 and CDR2 from the germline V gene are MNHEY and SVGEGT. The CDR3 spans 14 residues. The V gene end was trimmed by 4 bases and the J gene end by 6 bases; junction bases not matched to a gene: 8. CDR3 loop: CASSLRIQGGEQYF. The DNA of the CDR3 is TGTGCCAGCAGTTTACGAATACAGGGGGGCGAGCAGTACTTC.

The J gene is TRBJ2-7, the V gene TRBV7-8, with 7 bases aligning to TRBD2. This CDR3 comprises 13 residues. The ends lost 5 bases at V and 3 bases at J; junction bases unmatched: 4. Germline V gene data show CDR1 as SGHVS and CDR2 as FQNEAQ. DNA of the CDR3: TGTGCCAGCAGCGGGGGGGGTTACTACGAGCAGTACTTC. Translation: CASSGGGYYEQYF.

This chain connects TRBV13 to TRBJ2-5; a possible D gene is TRBD2 (5 bases). In germline, CDR1 is PRHDT, CDR2 FYEKMQ (reference sequence). This CDR3 spans 14 amino acids. V was clipped by 5 bases and J by 1 base, with 11 bases between them. As DNA, the CDR3 is TGTGCCAGCAGCCCAATGAGGGCCCAAGAGACCCAGTACTTC. Residues: CASSPMRAQETQYF.

At least ten counts were recorded for this clonotype. The chain links TRBV4-1 to TRBJ2-3; TRBD2 aligns across 7 bases. Germline-derived CDR1 and CDR2 are MGHRA and YSYEKL. CDR3 length: 16 residues. J gave up 5 bases and V 1 base, and 9 bases lay outside the gene matches. In nucleotides, the CDR3 is TGCGCCAGCAGCCAAGGATGGGCGGGAGCTGGAGATACGCAGTATTTT. Translation: CASSQGWAGAGDTQYF.

This clonotype was recorded only once. V usage is TRBV5-1 and J usage is TRBJ1-1; 7 positions match TRBD1. Germline V gene data show CDR1 as SGHRS and CDR2 as YFSETQ. This CDR3 contains 14 residues. V shed 3 bases and J 3 bases; nucleotides not matched to a gene: 5. The DNA of the CDR3 is TGCGCCAGCAGCTCAGGGACAGTGGACACTGAAGCTTTCTTT. It translates to CASSSGTVDTEAFF.

This clonotype was counted ten times or more. The chain joins TRBV6-2 or TRBV6-3 to TRBJ2-2; D is tentatively TRBD1 or TRBD2 (5 bases each). The germline CDR1 and CDR2 sequences are MNHEY and SVGEGT. The CDR3 is 14 residues long. V lost 8 bases to trimming and J lost 4 bases, with 14 bases between them. The CDR3 DNA follows: TGTGCCAGCGTTGCCAGGGAGAGCACCGGGGAGCTGTTTTTT. Translating gives CASVARESTGELFF.

The V call is TRBV2, the J call TRBJ2-2; maybe TRBD2 (6 bases). There are 15 residues in the CDR3. Germline V gene sequence: CDR1 SNHLY, CDR2 FYNNEI. V lost 2 bases, J lost 7 bases, and 14 bases lay in between. The CDR3: CASSELGPGGGELFF. CDR3 in DNA: TGTGCCAGCAGTGAACTCGGCCCCGGGGGCGGGGAGCTGTTTTTT.

This clonotype was seen repeatedly, ten times or more. The chain's CDR3 is CAWIRAMNTEAFF. Written as DNA, the CDR3 is TGTGCCTGGATACGGGCGATGAACACTGAAGCTTTCTTT. The rearrangement links TRBV30 to TRBJ1-1; D is unclear. The CDR3 totals 13 residues. Trimming removed 4 bases from V and 0 bases from J, with 9 bases in between. The germline gives CDR1 GTSNPN, CDR2 SVGIG (reference sequence).

At least ten counts were recorded for this clonotype. The rearrangement links TRBV5-5 to TRBJ2-3; D could derive from TRBD1 or TRBD2 (5 bases each). V was shortened by 9 bases and J by 6 bases, with 23 bases between the two germline ends. This CDR3 is 15 amino acids long. Per the germline V gene, CDR1 is SGHKS and CDR2 is YYEKEE (reference sequence). This chain's CDR3 is CATAGWGPNRDTQYF. The CDR3 DNA sequence: TGTGCCACCGCGGGTTGGGGACCCAACCGGGATACGCAGTATTTT.

This clonotype came up many times. This chain links TRBV28 with TRBJ2-7, with D maybe TRBD1 (5 bases). The length of the CDR3 is 13 residues. Trimming took off 3 bases at V and 4 bases at J, with 10 bases between the two ends. Per the germline V gene, CDR1 is MDHEN and CDR2 is SYDVKM. CDR3 protein: CASSLGRRYEQYF. The CDR3 DNA reads TGTGCCAGCAGTTTGGGGCGCCGGTACGAGCAGTACTTC.

This clonotype was observed a single time. This rearrangement joins TRBV5-8 to TRBJ2-2; TRBD1 matches 7 bases. Losses at the gene ends were 0 bases for V and 5 bases for J; bases not matched to a gene: 10. The CDR3 length is 17 residues. Germline CDR1 reads SGHTS; CDR2 reads YDEGEE. The chain's CDR3 is CASSLGGGTARTGELFF. In DNA, the CDR3 is TGTGCCAGCAGCTTGGGAGGTGGGACAGCCCGGACCGGGGAGCTGTTTTTT.

There are many counts of this clonotype. V and J are TRBV3-1 and TRBJ2-7; D may be TRBD1 or TRBD2 (6 bases each). This CDR3 has 18 amino acids. Trimming took off 0 bases at V and 3 bases at J, with 21 bases between the two ends. The V gene's germline CDR1 is LGHDT and CDR2 YNNKEL (reference sequence). The CDR3 DNA sequence: TGTGCCAGCAGCCAAGATCGGAGGCAAGGGGGGTCTGACTACGAGCAGTACTTC. The encoded protein is CASSQDRRQGGSDYEQYF.

The J gene is TRBJ2-4, the V gene TRBV5-6; D assignment may be TRBD1 or TRBD2 (5 bases each). CDR3 length: 15 amino acids. Trimming shortened V by 0 bases and J by 8 bases, and 15 bases separated the two germline ends. The germline V gene has CDR1 SGHDT and CDR2 YYEEEE. This chain's CDR3 is CASSLAPGSMDIQYF. CDR3 bases: TGTGCCAGCAGCTTGGCGCCAGGGAGTATGGACATTCAGTACTTC. The full variable domain, in which reference TRBV5-6 and TRBJ2-4 provide the parts outside the CDR3, is DAGVTQSPTHLIKTRGQQVTLRCSPKSGHDTVSWYQQALGQGPQFIFQYYEEEERQRGNFPDRFSGHQFPNYSSELNVNALLLGDSALYLCASSLAPGSMDIQYFGAGTRLSVL.

The chain carries TRBV20-1 and TRBJ1-5; a weak D match, TRBD1 (5 bases). The CDR3 is 15 amino acids. V gave up 3 bases and J gave up 6 bases, with 18 bases separating them. Looked up from germline, CDR1 is DFQATT and CDR2 is SNEGSKA (reference sequence). CDR3 region: CSARQLDRAAQPQHF. The CDR3 DNA reads TGCAGTGCTAGGCAGCTTGACAGAGCGGCTCAGCCCCAGCATTTT.

The rearrangement uses TRBV4-3 and TRBJ2-2; TRBD2 matches 9 bases. The CDR3 is 16 amino acids. CDR1 LGHNA and CDR2 YSLEER come from the germline V gene. J gave up 6 bases and V 4 bases, and 9 bases lay outside the gene matches. CDR3 amino acids: CASSPWVAGESGELFF. Here the CDR3 DNA reads TGCGCCAGCAGCCCTTGGGTAGCGGGAGAGTCCGGGGAGCTGTTTTTT.

The chain recombines TRBV6-1 with TRBJ2-7; D gene uncertain. The CDR3 extends over 14 amino acids. Trimming stripped 5 bases from V and 6 bases from J, with 17 bases between. Germline CDR1 MNHNS, CDR2 SASEGT. DNA of the CDR3: TGTGCCAGCAGTTATGAAAGCAGGCAGAGCGAGCAGTACTTC. Translating gives CASSYESRQSEQYF.

This clonotype was seen many times. The chain recombines TRBV24-1 with TRBJ2-1, with TRBD2 matching over 14 bases. This CDR3 contains 18 residues. Unmatched junction bases numbered 9, after V lost 3 bases and J lost 6 bases. CDR1 and CDR2 from the germline V gene are KGHDR and SFDVKD. Written as DNA, the CDR3 is TGTGCCACCAGTGATCTGGGACTAGCGGGAGCAAGGGCCAATGAGCAGTTCTTC. Residues: CATSDLGLAGARANEQFF.